This T cell receptor beta chain was found in a study of PD-1 blockade in classical Hodgkin lymphoma (dated by TCRdb to between 2020 and 2021). General notes on the study: Nivolumab dosing was 3 mg/kg intravenously every 2 weeks, continuing until either disease progression or unacceptable toxicity. The study used CyTOF and TCR beta sequencing to define a peripheral blood immune signature of response to PD-1 blockade in classical Hodgkin lymphoma. What the work shows at the level of the full study, not this receptor alone: Lower diversity was seen in patients whose nivolumab began less than 1 year after ASCT, and these patients were left out of later analyses so that immune reconstitution would not confound the results. Baseline TCR diversity was reported to be lower in newly diagnosed patients than in healthy donors and to be lower still in relapsed/refractory patients. Only a single clinical trial cohort was studied, and what caused the repertoire differences, possibly disease activity or prior therapy, remained undefined. A significant rise by C4D1 was seen in CD4+ but not CD8+ TCR diversity (p=0.0027 vs p=0.16), with the rise being most apparent in complete responders (p=0.02). Baseline diversity similar to that of newly diagnosed patients was observed in trial patients achieving complete response, whereas significantly lower diversity was observed in partial responders and progressors.

The Qiagen DNeasy kit was used to extract genomic DNA both from unsorted PBMCs and from the negatively selected CD4+ and CD8+ fractions. TCR beta CDR3 regions were subjected to amplification by immunoSEQ multiplex PCR with primers that anneal to V and J segments. A synthetic immune receptor repertoire was used to minimize amplification bias, and any residual bias was removed computationally once sequencing was done. In the original analysis: Repertoire diversity was quantified as the Shannon entropy index using custom Python scripts. Unsorted, CD4+ and CD8+ repertoires were examined separately, except in combined analyses, for which CD4+ and CD8+ sequences were merged in silico. Clonal expansion was defined as at least a 2-fold frequency increase after treatment relative to C1D1, with a pseudocount of 0.5 for undetected baseline clones. Clones with 0 or 1 copy at C1D1 were classified as singleton clones, and clones with 2 or more copies were classified as non-singleton clones. By matching protein sequences in sorted samples from the same patient, clones expanded in unsorted samples were annotated as CD4+, CD8+ or unknown. Diversity changes from C1D1 to C4D1 were tested in paired samples using Wilcoxon tests. Imported from immuneACCESS, the table was reduced by TCRdb to in-frame sequences with V and J called. These copies leave out some clones; in studies compared against another copy, an unresolved V gene accounts for under half, and the cause of the remainder is not known. That table furnishes V, J and clone size, whereas the DNA furnished D and trimming. The table for this sample lists roughly 30,000 clones; around 85% of them were counted only once. Approximately 18% of the sample goes to the ten largest clones.

Read against the paper, the sample's time point label means: cycle 4 day 1 (C4D1), after five to seven weeks of nivolumab. All trial patients had relapsed after autologous stem cell transplantation, with cohorts A, B and C differing in prior brentuximab vedotin exposure. The trial cohort comprised about 60 patients with relapsed/refractory classical Hodgkin lymphoma whose best overall responses were complete response, partial response or progressive disease. In the multi-cohort phase II CheckMate 205 trial, trial patients received single-agent nivolumab. Best overall response was determined by an independent review committee according to the 2007 International Working Group response criteria. Trial PBMCs were collected immediately before nivolumab initiation (C1D1) and during therapy at cycle 2 day 1 and cycle 4 day 1. Peripheral blood was collected in 8 mL Vacutainer Cell Preparation Tubes, from which PBMCs were isolated by centrifugation and then cryopreserved.

Concerning this clone itself: Its recognized antigen is unknown. Base qualities are not provided; no much larger clone lies one nucleotide away.

Looking up the germline V gene (reference sequence) yields CDR1 SEHNR and CDR2 FQNEAQ. Inclusive of the bounding cysteine and phenylalanine, the CDR3 is 15 residues long. The DNA shown is the 45-base CDR3, in frame from base 1. The trim is 5 bases for V and 3 bases for J, with a gap of 14 bases between the germline ends. The clonotype comes from a human donor with classical Hodgkin lymphoma. The V and J segments used are TRBV7-9 and TRBJ2-1; possibly the D gene is TRBD2, per 7 matching bases. Here the sequenced sample was peripheral blood mononuclear cells (PBMCs), taken before the fourth cycle of nivolumab. The sequenced DNA: TGTGCCAGCAGCCGCGGGGGCCGAAACTACAATGAGCAGTTCTTC. Its translation is CASSRGGRNYNEQFF.